This TCR beta chain was recovered during a study of CD8 T cells in Susac syndrome. With random hexamers, reverse transcription was performed on about 0.5 to 1 ug of RNA. MiXCR, run by TCRdb on the immunoSEQ multiplex PCR reads, gives a single entry per CDR3 protein. The sample contains 200,000 to 250,000 distinct CDR3 sequences, roughly 93% of which appear only once. The CDR3 extends over 16 amino acids. V was cut by 5 bases and J by 1 base, with 16 bases left in between. Germline CDR1 reads SGHTA; CDR2 reads FQGNSA. The specimen was CD4+ T cells from PBMCs. The clonotype originates from a human donor with Susac syndrome. The genes are TRBV7-2 and TRBJ2-3, with no clear D. CDR3 sequence (DNA): TGTGCCAGCAGCAATCGAGACGTTTATCGCACAGATACGCAGTATTTT. Amino acid sequence: CASSNRDVYRTDTQYF. Based on the CDR3 plus reference TRBV7-2 and TRBJ2-3, the full variable domain is GAGVSQSPSNKVTEKGKDVELRCDPISGHTALYWYRQSLGQGLEFLIYFQGNSAPDKSGLPSDRFSAERTGGSVSTLTIQRTQQEDSAVYLCASSNRDVYRTDTQYFGPGTRLTVL.